Presented here are 2 T cell receptor beta chains from one specimen sequenced in a study of blood T cell repertoires in COVID-19. Repertoires were generated with immunoSEQ multiplex PCR, while TCRdb's copy carries only in-frame clones and drops some. Of over 120,000 clones listed, over 60% were seen once; the top ten hold 2.5% to 3.5%. The sequenced sample consisted of PBMCs or T cells enriched from blood (not recorded which). The receptors were sampled from a woman aged 45-59 years who had recovered from COVID-19.

As for this clone: Other DNA sequences of this sample code for an identical CDR3. CDR3: CASSSLNTGELFF. For the CDR3, the DNA is TGCGCCAGCAGCTCATTGAACACCGGGGAGCTGTTTTTT. The V gene is TRBV5-1, the J gene TRBJ2-2; D uncertain. CDR1 SGHRS and CDR2 YFSETQ come from the germline V gene. V lost 3 bases to trimming and J lost 1 base, with 4 bases between them. This CDR3 comprises 13 residues.

This chain links TRBV10-1 with TRBJ1-1, with D tentatively TRBD1 (5 bases). V lost 6 bases and J lost 6, with 23 bases in between. CDR3 size: 16 residues. The germline V gene encodes CDR1 WNHNN and CDR2 SYGVQD (reference sequence). The CDR3 nucleotides are TGCGCCAGCAGCCCCGAGGCAGGGTTCGTAAGGGCTGAAGCTTTCTTT. Translating it yields CASSPEAGFVRAEAFF.